Listed below are T cell receptor beta chains from one sample, sequenced in a study of T cell repertoires in aging, cancer and after chemotherapy. Each CDR3 protein is one row after TCRdb ran MiXCR on the multiplex PCR reads. Among about 1,400 distinct CDR3 sequences listed, approximately 22% were seen once. The sequencing input was blood. The source of these receptors is a human donor with a blood cancer. Both conserved end residues are part of each CDR3. A D gene is named only where the DNA matches it firmly. Expanded clones are given a class, and other clones once, few, many or no size at all.

TRBJ2-7	medium-sized	TRBV27	.	TGTGCCAGCAGTTTAGCCGGCGGGTCCGTCCCCGAGCAGTACTTC	CASSLAGGSVPEQYF
TRBJ1-1	.	TRBV5-1	.	TGCGCCAGCAGCCGCTGGCCAGGTACCAACACTGAAGCTTTCTTT	CASSRWPGTNTEAFF
TRBJ2-3	.	TRBV11-2	.	TGTGCCAGCAGCGTACAGATTAGCACAGATACGCAGTATTTT	CASSVQISTDTQYF
TRBJ2-5	large	TRBV25-1	.	TGTGCCAGCAGTGAACGAGGGCACGGAGAGACCCAGTACTTC	CASSERGHGETQYF
TRBJ1-5	.	TRBV27	TRBD1	TGTGCCAGCAGTTACGGGACAGGGGAAGGGAGCAATCAGCCCCAGCATTTT	CASSYGTGEGSNQPQHF
TRBJ2-7	.	TRBV7-2	TRBD2	TGTGCCAGCAGCTTAGCTAGCGGGAACTCCTACGAGCAGTACTTC	CASSLASGNSYEQYF
TRBJ1-6	medium-sized	TRBV5-5	.	TGTGCCAGCAGCTTGGATGGGGATAACGGTTCACCCCTCCACTTT	CASSLDGDNGSPLHF
TRBJ2-1	once	TRBV19	TRBD2	TGTGCCAGTAGTACGGGACTAGCGGGAGGGGGTGCGAATGAGCAGTTCTTC	CASSTGLAGGGANEQFF
TRBJ1-4	medium-sized	TRBV11-2	TRBD1	TGTGCCAGCAGCTTAGAGGCAGGGGGGAATGAAAAACTGTTTTTT	CASSLEAGGNEKLFF
TRBJ2-2	.	TRBV6-5	TRBD1	TGTGCCAGCAGTGGGGGACAGTACGGGGAGCTGTTTTTT	CASSGGQYGELFF
TRBJ1-4	medium-sized	TRBV13	.	TGTGCCAGCAGCTTGGGACCGCGCGGGGAAAAACTGTTTTTT	CASSLGPRGEKLFF
TRBJ1-2	medium-sized	TRBV6-1	TRBD1	TGTGCCAGCACCTTAGGGACAGGTCGAGGCTACACCTTC	CASTLGTGRGYTF
TRBJ2-3	large	TRBV18	.	TGTGCCAGCTCACCGGCAGGGACTAGCACAGATACGCAGTATTTT	CASSPAGTSTDTQYF
TRBJ2-7	medium-sized	TRBV15	.	TGTGCCACCAGCTGGTTCGGCGGGACCTACGAGCAGTACTTC	CATSWFGGTYEQYF
TRBJ1-2	medium-sized	TRBV27	.	TGTGCCAGCAAGGCAGAAAACTATGGCTACACCTTC	CASKAENYGYTF
TRBJ2-7	medium-sized	TRBV20-1	TRBD2	TGCAGTGCTAGAGACCTAGGACTAGCGGGCTACGAGCAGTACTTC	CSARDLGLAGYEQYF
TRBJ1-2	medium-sized	TRBV6-1	TRBD1	TGTGCCAGCAGTGCCCTGATCCGGGACAGGAACTATGGCTACACCTTC	CASSALIRDRNYGYTF
TRBJ2-7	medium-sized	TRBV27	TRBD2	TGTGCCAGCAGTTTAGGGGCGGGAGGTCTGCGCGAGCAGTACTTC	CASSLGAGGLREQYF
TRBJ2-1	large	TRBV15	.	TGTGCCACCAGCAGAGCAGCGGGCTCCTACAATGAGCAGTTCTTC	CATSRAAGSYNEQFF
TRBJ2-3	large	TRBV5-4	TRBD2	TGTGCCAGCAGCTTTGGGACTAGCGGGATGGCAGATACGCAGTATTTT	CASSFGTSGMADTQYF
TRBJ1-2	few	TRBV28	.	TGTGCCAGCAGTTTCCTAGGACAGACTAACTATGGCTACACCTTC	CASSFLGQTNYGYTF
TRBJ2-2	medium-sized	TRBV12-3/TRBV12-4	.	TGTGCCAGCAGCCTAAGCACAACCGGGGAGCTGTTTTTT	CASSLSTTGELFF
TRBJ2-2	medium-sized	TRBV6-4	.	TGTGCCAGCACCCCCCGGCCGGGCACCGGGGAGCTGTTTTTT	CASTPRPGTGELFF
TRBJ2-3	.	TRBV6-1	TRBD2	TGTGCCAGCAGTTACTCGCGGGAGACTGCAGATACGCAGTATTTT	CASSYSRETADTQYF
TRBJ2-3	.	TRBV20-1	.	TGCAGTGCTAGAGATTCCCAAGGGGCGGAGACAGATACGCAGTATTTT	CSARDSQGAETDTQYF
TRBJ1-1	medium-sized	TRBV6-5	.	TGTGCCAGCAGCAGACGGGTTAGAACTGAAGCTTTCTTT	CASSRRVRTEAFF
TRBJ1-2	few	TRBV5-1	.	TGCGCCAGCAGTTCCACAGGGTCTAATGGCTACACCTTC	CASSSTGSNGYTF
TRBJ1-5	medium-sized	TRBV18	.	TGTGCCAGCTCACCCCCAGTGGGCAGCCTAAATAGCAATCAGCCCCAGCATTTT	CASSPPVGSLNSNQPQHF
TRBJ2-2	.	TRBV30	TRBD2	TGTGCCTGGAGTGTACTAGCGGGAACCGGGGAGCTGTTTTTT	CAWSVLAGTGELFF
TRBJ2-2	.	TRBV27	.	TGTGTTAGCAGTTCCCGACTAGTAGGGACCGGGGAGCTGTTTTTT	CVSSSRLVGTGELFF
TRBJ1-3	medium-sized	TRBV19	.	TGTGCCGCCGCACAGGAGCGAGGAAACACCATATATTTT	CAAAQERGNTIYF
TRBJ1-5	medium-sized	TRBV30	.	TGTGCCTGGAGTTACGTGGGGTCGAATCAGCCCCAGCATTTT	CAWSYVGSNQPQHF
TRBJ2-5	.	TRBV4-1	.	TGCGCCAGCAGCCAAGAGGGGTGGCGAGAGACCCAGTACTTC	CASSQEGWRETQYF
TRBJ1-3	medium-sized	TRBV6-5	.	TGTGCCAGCAGTTATTCGATCACCGGCGGAAACACCATATATTTT	CASSYSITGGNTIYF
TRBJ1-4	once	TRBV30	.	TGTGCCTCCCAGGGAGCTAATGAACGACTGTTTTTT	CASQGANERLFF
TRBJ1-1	medium-sized	TRBV19	TRBD1	TGTGCCAGTAGTGGGACAGCCTCTATGAACACTGAAGCTTTCTTT	CASSGTASMNTEAFF
TRBJ1-6	medium-sized	TRBV5-5	.	TGTGCCAGCACCACGGGGGGAGAGAACCCCCTCCACTTT	CASTTGGENPLHF
TRBJ2-2	medium-sized	TRBV18	.	TGTGCCAGCTCACCGGGGCGGCCCGCGAACACCGGGGAGCTGTTTTTT	CASSPGRPANTGELFF
TRBJ1-2	medium-sized	TRBV6-2/TRBV6-3	TRBD1	TGTGCCAGCCTCGACGGGACAGGGGTGTATGGCTACACCTTC	CASLDGTGVYGYTF
TRBJ2-1	medium-sized	TRBV7-9	.	TGTGCCAGCAGCTTAGGGGCATATGAGCAGTTCTTC	CASSLGAYEQFF
TRBJ2-1	medium-sized	TRBV7-9	TRBD2	TGTGCCAGCAGCCTGCCGACTAGCGGGAGAGGTGGTGAGCAGTTCTTC	CASSLPTSGRGGEQFF
TRBJ1-4	.	TRBV20-1	.	TGCAGTGCTAGCTCCCGGGGACCCCTTGCAACTAATGAAAAACTGTTTTTT	CSASSRGPLATNEKLFF
TRBJ2-3	large	TRBV6-5	TRBD2	TGTGCCAGTATGAGGGGAGGGTGGACAGATACGCAGTATTTT	CASMRGGWTDTQYF
TRBJ2-2	.	TRBV27	.	TGTGCCAGCGCCTCCGGGAGTCCCGTGTCCGGGGAGCTGTTTTTT	CASASGSPVSGELFF
TRBJ2-1	few	TRBV20-1	TRBD1	TGCAGTGCTAGAGAGGGGGCAGGGGGCGATGAGCAGTTCTTC	CSAREGAGGDEQFF
TRBJ1-6	few	TRBV21-1	.	TGTGCCAGCAGCAAAGGCCGGGACAGAAGGAATTCACCCCTCCACTTT	CASSKGRDRRNSPLHF
TRBJ1-5	few	TRBV6-1	.	TGTGCCAGCAGGGAAGGGGTGGTTAGCAATCAGCCCCAGCATTTT	CASREGVVSNQPQHF
TRBJ1-4	.	TRBV28	TRBD1	TGTGCCAGCAGTTTAGCCAGGGGGGAAAAACTGTTTTTT	CASSLARGEKLFF
TRBJ2-1	.	TRBV18	.	TGTGCCAGCTCACCGCGGGCAGGGGTGGAGGATGAGCAGTTCTTC	CASSPRAGVEDEQFF
TRBJ2-1	medium-sized	TRBV10-3	.	TGTGCCATCAGTGCAGTAAAGGGATCCTACAATGAGCAGTTCTTC	CAISAVKGSYNEQFF
TRBJ1-2	medium-sized	TRBV7-9	TRBD1	TGTGCCAGCAACCGACAGGGGGAGGGGAGTGGCTACACCTTC	CASNRQGEGSGYTF
TRBJ2-2	large	TRBV18	.	TGTGCCAGCTCACCTACCGACAGAAACACCGGGGAGCTGTTTTTT	CASSPTDRNTGELFF
TRBJ1-1	medium-sized	TRBV6-2/TRBV6-3	TRBD1	TGTGCCAGCGGAGGGACAGCCATGAACACTGAAGCTTTCTTT	CASGGTAMNTEAFF
TRBJ2-5	.	TRBV2	.	TGTGCCAGCAGTGCCCAAGAGACCCAGTACTTC	CASSAQETQYF
TRBJ1-2	few	TRBV29-1	.	TGCAGCGTTGGCGGGCCCCCCTACACCTTC	CSVGGPPYTF
TRBJ1-1	medium-sized	TRBV10-3	TRBD1	TGTGCCATCAGTCTGGACAGGGGCACTGAAGCTTTCTTT	CAISLDRGTEAFF
TRBJ2-1	.	TRBV5-1	TRBD2	TGCGCCAGCAGCTTGGCTCTAGACGGGAGGGCCTATGAGCAGTTCTTC	CASSLALDGRAYEQFF
TRBJ1-2	medium-sized	TRBV4-3	.	TGCGCCAGCAGCCAAGAATATAGGCCCTATGGCTACACCTTC	CASSQEYRPYGYTF
TRBJ2-5	.	TRBV25-1	TRBD1	TGTGCCAGCAGCTACAGGGGGCATGGAGAGACCCAGTACTTC	CASSYRGHGETQYF